This TCR beta chain was sequenced in a study of cytomegalovirus exposure and HLA in healthy donors. The V segment lost 5 bases and the J segment 4 bases; nucleotides outside the gene matches: 4. The CDR3 consists of 14 residues. CDR1 is MNHEY and CDR2 is SMNVEV in the germline V gene (reference sequence). The PCR ran on 60 Vbeta and 13 Jbeta primers. Here immunoSEQ multiplex PCR was the method, and the copy in TCRdb shows in-frame clones only, minus some. Found here are around 80,000 clones, approximately 62% of them singletons; the top ten hold 4% to 4.5%. The clonotype was recovered from a male donor in good health and CMV-seropositive. This chain joins TRBV27 and TRBJ1-4; 7 positions match TRBD1. Source material: PBMCs. The CDR3 DNA follows: TGTGCCAGCAGTGCGGACAGGTTTAATGAAAAACTGTTTTTT. Amino acid sequence: CASSADRFNEKLFF.